This record concerns one T cell receptor beta chain sequence. Its antigen remains unknown. This entry comes from a study of cytomegalovirus exposure and HLA in healthy donors. Broader study findings: Under in vitro conditions, a few CMV-associated chains were confirmed as specific for CMV antigens. Productive rates of about 90% or about 30% were seen for most TCR beta V segments in an earlier analysis. Among TCR beta chains of equal frequency, HLA-associated ones were more clonally expanded in a later analysis.

The primer mix had 60 Vbeta and 13 Jbeta primers. Authors' methods: A later analysis counted about 80 million unique TCR beta chains, about 10 million shared. The table came from immunoSEQ multiplex PCR; TCRdb's copy has only in-frame clones and leaves some out. V and J calls and clone size are given by that table; D and trimming were obtained from the DNA. Found here are some 180,000 clones, 75% to 80% of them singletons; the top ten hold roughly an eighth. V lost 1 base and J lost 10; bases outside the gene matches: 16. The germline V gene encodes CDR1 MNHNS and CDR2 SASEGT. The CDR3 consists of 19 residues.

Sequenced input: PBMCs. The chain is built from TRBV6-1 and TRBJ2-5, with 15 nucleotides matching TRBD2. The sequence derives from a woman in her 30s in good health and CMV-seropositive. In DNA, the CDR3 is TGTGCCAGCAGTGAAGTGCGGGGACTAGCGGGGGGACGCGCGTTGGGCCAGTACTTC. Its translation is CASSEVRGLAGGRALGQYF.